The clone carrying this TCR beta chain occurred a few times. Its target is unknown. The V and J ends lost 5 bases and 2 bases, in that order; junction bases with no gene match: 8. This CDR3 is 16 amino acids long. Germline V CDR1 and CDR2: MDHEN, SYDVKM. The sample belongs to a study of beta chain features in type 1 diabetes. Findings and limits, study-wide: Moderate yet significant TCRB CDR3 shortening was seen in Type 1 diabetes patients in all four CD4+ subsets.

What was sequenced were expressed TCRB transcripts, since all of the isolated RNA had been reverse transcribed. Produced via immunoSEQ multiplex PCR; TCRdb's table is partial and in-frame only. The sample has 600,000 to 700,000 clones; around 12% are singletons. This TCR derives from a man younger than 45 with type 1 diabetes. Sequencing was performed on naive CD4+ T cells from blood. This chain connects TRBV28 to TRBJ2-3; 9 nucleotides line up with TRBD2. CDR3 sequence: CASSPSSSGDTDTQYF. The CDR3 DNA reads TGTGCCAGCAGTCCTTCTTCTAGCGGGGACACAGATACGCAGTATTTT. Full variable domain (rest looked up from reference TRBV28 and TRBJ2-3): DVKVTQSSRYLVKRTGEKVFLECVQDMDHENMFWYRQDPGLGLRLIYFSYDVKMKEKGDIPEGYSVSREKKERFSLILESASTNQTSMYLCASSPSSSGDTDTQYFGPGTRLTVL.